The 24 T cell receptor beta chains below were found in one sample sequenced in a study of T cells in Graves' hyperthyroidism and ophthalmopathy (dated 2019 in TCRdb). The library was produced with multiplex PCR. Sequencing instrument: Illumina HiSeq 2000. TCR beta CDR3 regions were amplified from RNA transcripts. The TCR CDR3 was subjected to a first round of RT-PCR using the HTBI primer set and the Qiagen OneStep RT-PCR kit. TCRdb reprocessed the public reads (quality trimming at Q25 with fastp, clone calling with MiXCR) and kept in-frame beta chains. Every CDR3 protein is listed once, alongside the most common genes and DNA of its rows. Counted in this sample were some 600,000 distinct CDR3 sequences; over 11% of them appeared once. The ten largest make up almost 6% of the sample. The sample taken for sequencing was blood. These receptor sequences come from a woman aged 25 to 39 with Graves' hyperthyroidism that later progressed to Graves' ophthalmopathy.

This clonotype was counted a single time. The rearrangement links TRBV2 to TRBJ1-6, with D maybe TRBD1 (6 bases). This CDR3 contains 14 residues. Looked up from germline, CDR1 is SNHLY and CDR2 is FYNNEI. The germline V and J ends were trimmed by 2 bases and 5 bases, with 7 bases remaining between them. The CDR3 DNA is TGTGCCAGCAGTGAAAGGACAGATAATTCACCCCTCCACTTT. Amino acids: CASSERTDNSPLHF.

Ten or more counts support this clonotype. The DNA of the CDR3 is TGCGCCAGCAGCTTGACTAGCGGCGGGGAGCTGTTTTTT. Translated, it gives CASSLTSGGELFF. The rearrangement uses TRBV5-1 and TRBJ2-2, with 8 bases fitting TRBD2. CDR1 SGHRS and CDR2 YFSETQ come from the germline V gene. V was clipped by 1 base and J by 7 bases; unmatched bases: 0. The CDR3 runs to 13 residues.

This clonotype was detected many times. The V call is TRBV6-1, the J call TRBJ2-7; no reliable D call. The germline CDR1 and CDR2 sequences are MNHNS and SASEGT. V was pared by 5 bases and J by 5 bases, with 10 bases between. The length of the CDR3 is 12 residues. The CDR3 DNA follows: TGTGCCAGCAGTACCGTCCGGCACGAGCAGTACTTC. Translation gives CASSTVRHEQYF.

This clonotype was recorded at least ten times. DNA for the CDR3: TGTGCCAGCAGCTACCGACTCGGAGATCCAAATGAGCAGTTCTTC. Translated, it gives CASSYRLGDPNEQFF. J is TRBJ2-1 and V is TRBV6-1, with unresolved D. Germline V lookup: CDR1 MNHNS, CDR2 SASEGT. Trimming removed 6 bases from V and 7 bases from J, with 19 bases in between. The CDR3 has 15 residues.

This clonotype appeared a few times. This chain connects TRBV5-8 to TRBJ2-1; 7 nucleotides align to TRBD2. V gave up 2 bases and J gave up 9 bases; unmatched junction bases: 5. Germline V lookup: CDR1 SGHTS, CDR2 YDEGEE. The CDR3 spans 13 residues. CDR3 amino acids: CASSFQAGSEQFF. The CDR3 coding sequence is TGTGCCAGCAGCTTTCAAGCGGGAAGTGAGCAGTTCTTC.

This clonotype was counted a few times. V and J are TRBV4-3 and TRBJ1-2, with 7 bases fitting TRBD1. V shed 2 bases and J 0 bases; nucleotides not matched to a gene: 12. The CDR3 has 18 amino acids. Germline values: CDR1 LGHNA, CDR2 YSLEER. The CDR3: CASSQHLTGLGTNYGYTF. CDR3 bases: TGCGCCAGCAGCCAACATTTGACAGGGCTGGGGACTAACTATGGCTACACCTTC.

This chain joins TRBV11-3 and TRBJ2-3, with D possibly TRBD2 on 5 matching bases. The V gene's germline CDR1 is SGHNT and CDR2 YENEEA. Trimming removed 5 bases at V and 6 bases at J, with 15 bases between. This CDR3 contains 14 residues. CDR3 sequence reads: CASSLTDWKDTQYF. The CDR3 DNA reads as TGTGCCAGCAGCCTCACGGACTGGAAGGATACGCAGTATTTT.

The chain employs TRBV7-6 and TRBJ2-7; D gene unclear. CDR1 and CDR2 (germline): SGHVS, FNYEAQ. The CDR3 loop spans 14 amino acids. The germline V and J ends were trimmed by 8 bases and 7 bases, with 21 bases remaining between them. The CDR3 reads CASAPELSELEQYF. For the CDR3, the DNA is TGTGCCAGCGCCCCCGAGCTAAGCGAATTGGAGCAGTACTTC.

This clonotype was observed at least ten times. V and J are TRBV19 and TRBJ1-1; 12 bases are a match to TRBD1. The CDR3 is made up of 16 amino acids. Looked up from germline, CDR1 is LNHDA and CDR2 is SQIVND (reference sequence). The ends lost 6 bases at V and 1 base at J; junction bases unmatched: 6. Here the CDR3 DNA reads TGTGCCAGTAGCCCGGGACAGGGGGCCCAGAACACTGAAGCTTTCTTT. Its translation: CASSPGQGAQNTEAFF.

This clonotype was seen many times. J is TRBJ1-1 and V is TRBV29-1; D is uncertain. V shed 4 bases and J shed 1 base, with 10 bases lying between them. Germline CDR1 is SQVTM and CDR2 is ANQGSEA. The CDR3 is 13 amino acids. CDR3 in amino acids: CSVVRGWNTEAFF. The CDR3 nucleotides are TGCAGCGTTGTGCGGGGATGGAACACTGAAGCTTTCTTT.

This clonotype was seen ten or more times. This chain links TRBV7-9 with TRBJ2-1; D gene uncertain. This CDR3 spans 14 amino acids. Trimming stripped 1 base from V and 4 bases from J, with 8 bases between. Germline CDR1 and CDR2: SEHNR and FQNEAQ (reference sequence). CDR3 region: CASSLGAAYNEQFF. The CDR3 bases are TGTGCCAGCAGCTTAGGAGCAGCATACAATGAGCAGTTCTTC. The entire variable domain, with the rest obtained from reference TRBV7-9 and TRBJ2-1, is as follows: DTGVSQNPRHKITKRGQNVTFRCDPISEHNRLYWYRQTLGQGPEFLTYFQNEAQLEKSRLLSDRFSAERPKGSFSTLEIQRTEQGDSAMYLCASSLGAAYNEQFFGPGTRLTVL.

V and J are TRBV4-3 and TRBJ2-2, with 14 bases matching TRBD2. Germline trimming cut 3 bases from V and 7 bases from J; bases unmatched to any gene: 10. CDR3 size: 18 residues. Per the germline V gene, CDR1 is LGHNA and CDR2 is YSLEER. DNA of the CDR3: TGCGCCAGCAGCCATGCCGGGACTAGCGGGAGTTACATCGGGGAGCTGTTTTTT. Protein product: CASSHAGTSGSYIGELFF.

This clonotype was seen more than once but under ten times. The J gene is TRBJ2-3, the V gene TRBV4-1; the D is unclear. The CDR3 length is 14 residues. Deletions cut 1 base from V and 2 bases from J, with 7 bases between. The germline gives CDR1 MGHRA, CDR2 YSYEKL. The CDR3 reads CASSQVVPTDTQYF. CDR3 bases: TGCGCCAGCAGCCAAGTGGTCCCCACAGATACGCAGTATTTT.

The rearrangement joins TRBV10-3 to TRBJ2-3; 11 nucleotides align to TRBD1. Per germline, CDR1 ENHRY and CDR2 SYGVKD. The J segment lost 6 bases and the V segment lost 8 bases, leaving 7 bases of the junction unmatched. This CDR3 comprises 14 residues. CDR3 nucleotides: TGTGCCATCCGCGAGGACAGGGGGCCGGATACGCAGTATTTT. Translation gives CAIREDRGPDTQYF.

At least ten counts were recorded for this clonotype. The V gene is TRBV6-2 or TRBV6-3, the J gene TRBJ2-3; 14 bases map to TRBD2. CDR1 and CDR2 from the germline V gene are MNHEY and SVGEGT. This CDR3 spans 22 amino acids. V shed 6 bases and J 4 bases; nucleotides not matched to a gene: 24. As DNA, the CDR3 is TGTGCCAGCAGCCCTCTTACGGGACTAGCGGGAGAAAGAAGGGTGTCGTCAGATACGCAGTATTTT. This encodes CASSPLTGLAGERRVSSDTQYF.

This clonotype was detected only a few times. The chain employs TRBV29-1 and TRBJ2-4; 9 bases are shared with TRBD2. Per germline, CDR1 SQVTM and CDR2 ANQGSEA. V was clipped by 7 bases and J by 7 bases; unmatched bases: 14. This CDR3 has 15 amino acids. The CDR3 DNA follows: TGCAGCGGTCGGCGGGAGGGCCGAATAAGGAACATTCAGTACTTC. Translated, it gives CSGRREGRIRNIQYF.

V gene TRBV11-2 combines with J gene TRBJ1-2; D is perhaps TRBD1 (5 bases). The CDR3 runs to 12 residues. With 5 bases removed from V and 6 bases from J, the gap between germline ends came to 10 bases. Germline V lookup: CDR1 SGHAT, CDR2 FQNNGV. CDR3 DNA sequence: TGTGCCAGCAGCCGAGGGGTGAATGGCTACACCTTC. Protein: CASSRGVNGYTF.

V and J are TRBV6-1 and TRBJ2-7, with D perhaps TRBD1 (6 bases). Trimming shortened V by 8 bases and J by 0 bases, and 17 bases separated the two germline ends. Germline V lookup: CDR1 MNHNS, CDR2 SASEGT. The CDR3 runs to 15 residues. CDR3 region: CASGRMRGHSYEQYF. CDR3 DNA: TGTGCCAGCGGACGGATGAGGGGACACTCCTACGAGCAGTACTTC.

Concerning this clonotype itself: A read error may account for a junction end that differs from germline. The chain links TRBV2 to TRBJ1-1; D is unresolved. Germline CDR1 reads SNHLY; CDR2 reads FYNNEI. CDR3 length: 14 residues. The CDR3 region has the DNA TGTGCCAGCAGTGACCGGGATTCTAACACTGAAGCTTTCTTC. Its protein is CASSDRDSNTEAFF.

This clonotype was detected a few times. The chain uses TRBV7-6 and TRBJ1-5; tentative D call: TRBD1 (6 bases). The CDR3 length is 15 residues. Per the germline V gene, CDR1 is SGHVS and CDR2 is FNYEAQ. V was trimmed by 5 bases and J by 0 bases, leaving 11 bases between them. The CDR3 loop is CASSQGGGSNQPQHF. In DNA form, the CDR3 reads TGTGCCAGCAGCCAAGGGGGGGGTAGCAATCAGCCCCAGCATTTT.

This clonotype showed up many times. This rearrangement joins TRBV11-2 to TRBJ2-7; 7 bases match TRBD2. After removal of 2 bases from V and 3 bases from J, the junction contained 7 bases not matched to a gene. Germline lookup yields CDR1 SGHAT and CDR2 FQNNGV. The CDR3 length is 15 residues. The CDR3 sequence is CASSLTRGGGYEQYF. CDR3 coding DNA: TGTGCCAGCAGCTTAACCCGGGGCGGGGGCTACGAGCAGTACTTC. The complete variable domain, with remaining parts taken from reference TRBV11-2 and TRBJ2-7, reads EAGVAQSPRYKIIEKRQSVAFWCNPISGHATLYWYQQILGQGPKLLIQFQNNGVVDDSQLPKDRFSAERLKGVDSTLKIQPAKLEDSAVYLCASSLTRGGGYEQYFGPGTRLTVT.

This clonotype was seen ten or more times. The chain carries TRBV9 and TRBJ1-1; 7 bases are shared with TRBD1. The length of the CDR3 is 16 residues. Germline CDR1 SGDLS, CDR2 YYNGEE. After removal of 3 bases from V and 0 bases from J, the junction contained 8 bases not matched to a gene. The CDR3 region has the DNA TGTGCCAGCAGCGGAGGGACAGAGAGTATGAACACTGAAGCTTTCTTT. Translated, it gives CASSGGTESMNTEAFF.

The rearrangement links TRBV20-1 to TRBJ1-1; D unresolved. Trimming removed 4 bases from V and 1 base from J, with 10 bases in between. This CDR3 comprises 13 residues. Germline lookup yields CDR1 DFQATT and CDR2 SNEGSKA (reference sequence). The CDR3 sequence is CSAIELSNTEAFF. The CDR3 bases are TGCAGTGCTATCGAGTTATCGAACACTGAAGCTTTCTTT.

This clonotype was seen many times. The chain carries TRBV25-1 and TRBJ2-7; TRBD1 aligns across 9 bases. Germline trimming cut 4 bases from V and 3 bases from J; bases unmatched to any gene: 7. The CDR3 consists of 15 residues. Germline CDR1 and CDR2: MGHDK and SYGVNS. CDR3 region: CASSGDGQGYYEQYF. The CDR3 coding sequence is TGTGCCAGCAGTGGAGATGGACAGGGGTACTACGAGCAGTACTTC.